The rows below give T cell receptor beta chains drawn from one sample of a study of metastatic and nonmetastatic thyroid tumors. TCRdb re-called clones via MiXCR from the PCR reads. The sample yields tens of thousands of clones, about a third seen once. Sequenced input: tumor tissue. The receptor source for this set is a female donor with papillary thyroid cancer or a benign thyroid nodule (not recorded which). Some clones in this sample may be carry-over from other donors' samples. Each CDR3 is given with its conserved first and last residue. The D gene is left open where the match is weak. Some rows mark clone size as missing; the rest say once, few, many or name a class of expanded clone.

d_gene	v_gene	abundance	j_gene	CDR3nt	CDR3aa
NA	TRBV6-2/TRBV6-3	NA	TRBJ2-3	TGTGCCAGCAGCTATAGTGGGGATACGCAGTATTTT	CASSYSGDTQYF
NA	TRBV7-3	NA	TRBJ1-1	TGTGCCAGCAGCTTAACGTTAATGGGTGAAGCTTTCTTT	CASSLTLMGEAFF
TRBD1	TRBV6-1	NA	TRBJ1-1	TGTGCCAGCACGGACAGGTTTAAGACTGAAGCTTTCTTT	CASTDRFKTEAFF
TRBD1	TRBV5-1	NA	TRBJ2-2	TGCGCCAGCAGCGCTACAGGGGGCGAGGACACCGGGGAGCTGTTTTTT	CASSATGGEDTGELFF
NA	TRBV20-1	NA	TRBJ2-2	TGCAGTGCTGGTGGACTCCATAACACCGGGGAGCTGTTTTTT	CSAGGLHNTGELFF
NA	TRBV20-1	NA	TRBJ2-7	TGCAGTGCAAGACGGGGCGGGAACCACGAGCAGTACTTC	CSARRGGNHEQYF
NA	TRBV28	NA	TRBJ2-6	TGTGCCAGCAGTTCCCACGAGGGGGACTCTGGGGCCAACGTCCTGACTTTC	CASSSHEGDSGANVLTF
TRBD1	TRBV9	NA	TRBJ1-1	TGTGCCAGCAGCGAAGGACAGGTCGACACTGAAGCTTTCTTT	CASSEGQVDTEAFF
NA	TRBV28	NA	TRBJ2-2	TGTGCCAGCAGTTTATCATACGGGAGTGCCCCCGGGGAGCTGTTTTTT	CASSLSYGSAPGELFF
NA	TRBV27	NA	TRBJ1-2	TGTGCCAGCAGTTTACAGGGTGGGGGTAGCTATGGCTACACCTTC	CASSLQGGGSYGYTF
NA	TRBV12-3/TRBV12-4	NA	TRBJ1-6	TGTGCCAGCGGCAGGGAAGGTTCACCCCTCCACTTT	CASGREGSPLHF
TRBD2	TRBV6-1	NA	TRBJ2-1	TGTGCCAGCAGTAGTAGCGGGAGAGACTACAATGAGCAGTTCTTC	CASSSSGRDYNEQFF
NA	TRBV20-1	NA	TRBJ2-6	TGCAGTGCAGCAGGGTCTGGGGCCAACGTCCTGACTTTC	CSAAGSGANVLTF
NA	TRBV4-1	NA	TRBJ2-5	TGCGCCAGCAGCCTCACCCCGGTACAGGGCGGGGAGACCCAGTACTTC	CASSLTPVQGGETQYF
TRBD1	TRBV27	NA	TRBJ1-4	TGTGCCAGCGGTATCGACAGGGGGGTTGAAAAACTGTTTTTT	CASGIDRGVEKLFF
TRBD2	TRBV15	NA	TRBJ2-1	TGTGCCACCGGGGATAGCGGGAGAATCTGGCGGTTCTTC	CATGDSGRIWRFF
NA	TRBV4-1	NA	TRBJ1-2	TGCGCCAGCAGCGGGGGTAGGGGCTATGGCTACACCTTC	CASSGGRGYGYTF
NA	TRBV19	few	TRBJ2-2	TGTGCCAGTAGTATGAAGTGGGAGCTGTTTTTT	CASSMKWELFF
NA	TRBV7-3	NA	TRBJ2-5	TGTGCCAGCAGCTTAACTGGGGGAGGAGGGGAGACCCAGTACTTC	CASSLTGGGGETQYF
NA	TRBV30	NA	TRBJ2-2	TGTGCCTGGAGTGTACAGGCGACCGGGGAGCTGTTTTTT	CAWSVQATGELFF
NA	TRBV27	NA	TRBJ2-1	TGTGCCAGCAGTTCTCTACCTTTCCAGGCTGCGACACAGTTCTTC	CASSSLPFQAATQFF
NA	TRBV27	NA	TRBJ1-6	TGTGCCAGCACCGCCGGGAGGGCGCTGGGCTTTAATTCACCCCTCCACTTT	CASTAGRALGFNSPLHF
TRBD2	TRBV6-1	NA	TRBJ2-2	TGTGCCAGCAGTTGGAGCGGGGCGAACACCGGGGAGCTGTTTTTT	CASSWSGANTGELFF
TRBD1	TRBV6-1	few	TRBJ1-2	TGTGCCGCTCGGGACAGCGATAACTATGGCTACACCTTC	CAARDSDNYGYTF
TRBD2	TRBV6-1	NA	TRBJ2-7	TGTGCCAGCGCGTTGGGACTAGGGGGCGAGCAGTACTTC	CASALGLGGEQYF
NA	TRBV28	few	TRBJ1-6	TGTGCCAGCCACAGGAGCGCGGATAATTCACCCCTCCACTTT	CASHRSADNSPLHF
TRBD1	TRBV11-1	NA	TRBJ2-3	TGTGCCAGCAGCTCCAAGACAGGGACGAGCACAGATACGCAGTATTTT	CASSSKTGTSTDTQYF
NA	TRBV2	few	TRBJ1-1	TGTGCCAGCAGCCAAGGGGGAAGCACTGAAGCTTTCTTT	CASSQGGSTEAFF
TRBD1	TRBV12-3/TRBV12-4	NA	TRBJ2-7	TGTGCCAGCAGTCCCGGGGACAGGGGCACTTACGAGCAGTACTTC	CASSPGDRGTYEQYF
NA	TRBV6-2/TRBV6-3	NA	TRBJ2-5	TGTGCCAGCAGTGGCTGGCCTCAAGAGACCCAGTACTTC	CASSGWPQETQYF
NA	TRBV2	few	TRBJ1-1	TGTGCCAGCAGTGATGGCCAGAGGGACACTGAAGCTTTCTTT	CASSDGQRDTEAFF